Each of the 22 T cell receptor beta chains below was sequenced from the same sample in a study of CD8 T cells in Susac syndrome (dated by TCRdb to about 2019). Library creation used the immunoSEQ multiplex PCR assay. RNA was extracted with the RNeasy kit and roughly 0.45 to 1 ug was reverse transcribed using random hexamers. TCRdb trimmed public reads at Q25 via fastp, called clones via MiXCR and kept in-frame beta chains. CDR3 protein sequences are deduplicated, and each keeps its most common genes and DNA. The sample table records about 73,000 distinct CDR3 sequences; about 95% of these occur just once. Of the sample, 0.35% to 0.5% falls within the top ten clones. The sample consisted of CD8+ T cells from PBMCs. Every receptor here comes from a human donor with multiple sclerosis.

The V call is TRBV10-3, the J call TRBJ2-7, with a possible D match to TRBD2 (6 bases). The V gene lost 4 bases and the J gene lost 1 base, with 17 bases spanning the gap. The CDR3 is 16 residues long. Germline V gives CDR1 ENHRY, CDR2 SYGVKD. CDR3 sequence: CAISGWRARGSYEQYF. DNA for the CDR3: TGTGCCATCAGTGGGTGGAGGGCGCGGGGATCCTACGAGCAGTACTTC.

This clonotype was seen only once. The genes are TRBV14 and TRBJ2-1; D uncertain. This CDR3 has 13 residues. Trimming left V 7 bases short and J 2 bases short, with 9 bases between. Germline values: CDR1 SGHDN, CDR2 FVKESK. Here the CDR3 reads CASKTAAYNEQFF. The CDR3 nucleotides are TGTGCCAGCAAGACGGCCGCCTACAATGAGCAGTTCTTC.

J is TRBJ1-1 and V is TRBV7-9; 7 bases align to TRBD1. CDR1 is SEHNR, CDR2 FQNEAQ, per germline (reference sequence). The CDR3 extends over 13 amino acids. V trimming: 6 bases; J trimming: 8 bases; junction bases outside the gene matches: 9. The CDR3 spells CASRPGQPVEAFF. The DNA of the CDR3 is TGTGCCAGCAGGCCGGGACAGCCTGTCGAAGCTTTCTTT.

The chain joins TRBV27 to TRBJ2-1; D possibly corresponds to TRBD1 (6 bases). The germline CDR1 and CDR2 sequences are MNHEY and SMNVEV (reference sequence). Trimming cost V 1 base and J 8 bases, with 9 bases left between them. The CDR3 length is 13 residues. The CDR3 DNA sequence: TGTGCCAGCAGTTTATTGGCAGGGGATGAGCAGTTCTTC. Its protein product is CASSLLAGDEQFF.

This clonotype was recorded once. The chain links TRBV30 to TRBJ2-7; 7 bases agree with TRBD2. Germline V gene lookup returns CDR1 GTSNPN and CDR2 SVGIG (reference sequence). V lost 1 base to trimming and J lost 7 bases; unmatched junction nucleotides: 10. This CDR3 is 14 amino acids long. As DNA, the CDR3 is TGTGCCTGGAGTGATGAAAACTTGGGGGGGGAGCAGTACTTC. It encodes CAWSDENLGGEQYF.

The CDR3 region is CASSVSTPGRGNEQFF. The CDR3 bases are TGTGCCAGCAGCGTCTCGACCCCGGGGCGAGGCAATGAGCAGTTCTTC. This chain joins TRBV7-6 and TRBJ2-1; D is possibly TRBD1 or TRBD2 (5 bases each). Trimming shortened V by 5 bases and J by 6 bases, and 20 bases separated the two germline ends. This CDR3 is built from 16 residues. CDR1 and CDR2 (germline): SGHVS, FNYEAQ.

The chain has TRBV24-1 and TRBJ1-4; D remains ambiguous. Germline-derived CDR1 and CDR2 are KGHDR and SFDVKD. This CDR3 is 21 amino acids long. Trimming shortened V by 0 bases and J by 0 bases, and 22 bases separated the two germline ends. As DNA, the CDR3 is TGTGCCACCAGTGATTTGGACCGGGAAAACCGCGCGGATACAACTAATGAAAAACTGTTTTTT. Translated: CATSDLDRENRADTTNEKLFF.

The J gene is TRBJ1-2, the V gene TRBV29-1, with 7 nucleotides matching TRBD1. V shed 3 bases and J 3 bases; nucleotides not matched to a gene: 1. The germline V gene encodes CDR1 SQVTM and CDR2 ANQGSEA. The CDR3 runs 12 residues. CDR3 sequence (DNA): TGCAGCGTTGACAGGGGGGACTATGGCTACACCTTC. Translated: CSVDRGDYGYTF.

This rearrangement joins TRBV12-3 or TRBV12-4 to TRBJ2-1; a weak D match, TRBD2 (5 bases). CDR3 length: 15 amino acids. V lost 5 bases and J 6 bases, leaving 17 bases between the germline ends. The CDR3 nucleotides are TGTGCCAGCAGTCCTAATGTGGGAGTGCGCAATGAGCAGTTCTTC. This sequence encodes CASSPNVGVRNEQFF.

J is TRBJ2-1 and V is TRBV4-1, with TRBD2 matching 12 bases. The CDR3 runs to 14 residues. The V segment lost 10 bases and the J segment 5 bases; nucleotides outside the gene matches: 6. Germline V lookup: CDR1 MGHRA, CDR2 YSYEKL. DNA of the CDR3: TGCGCCACCGGACTAGCGGGACTCGACAATGAGCAGTTCTTC. Its protein is CATGLAGLDNEQFF.

The chain uses TRBV10-2 and TRBJ1-4, with 8 bases aligning to TRBD1. The length of the CDR3 is 15 residues. V shed 5 bases, J shed 4 bases, and the junction held 6 bases outside the gene matches. Germline V gene data show CDR1 as WSHSY and CDR2 as SAAADI. CDR3 loop: CASSSTGGINEKLFF. Written as DNA, the CDR3 is TGCGCCAGCAGTTCTACAGGGGGGATTAATGAAAAACTGTTTTTT.

The rearrangement uses TRBV6-5 and TRBJ1-1; possibly TRBD1 for D (5 bases). Germline CDR1 and CDR2: MNHEY and SVGAGI. There are 14 residues in the CDR3. The germline V and J ends were trimmed by 2 bases and 11 bases, with 18 bases remaining between them. CDR3 protein: CASSYKFQTAGAFF. In DNA, the CDR3 is TGTGCCAGCAGTTACAAATTCCAAACAGCAGGGGCTTTCTTT.

The gene calls are TRBV5-4 and TRBJ2-1, with 7 bases fitting TRBD1. This CDR3 has 13 amino acids. Germline values: CDR1 SGHNT, CDR2 YYREEE (reference sequence). V lost 5 bases to trimming and J lost 4 bases; unmatched junction nucleotides: 3. The CDR3 DNA sequence: TGTGCCAGCAGTACAGGGGAGTACAATGAGCAGTTCTTC. It specifies CASSTGEYNEQFF.

In this sample, this clonotype turned up once. J is TRBJ2-1 and V is TRBV27, with D perhaps TRBD1 (6 bases). There are 16 residues in the CDR3. From germline, CDR1 is MNHEY and CDR2 SMNVEV (reference sequence). V lost 0 bases to trimming and J lost 1 base, with 10 bases between them. CDR3 nucleotide sequence: TGTGCCAGCAGTTTATCGGGGCAGGGGTCCTACAATGAGCAGTTCTTC. Residues: CASSLSGQGSYNEQFF.

The rearrangement joins TRBV2 to TRBJ1-1, with a tentative D call TRBD1 (6 bases). Trimming shortened V by 11 bases and J by 1 base, and 17 bases separated the two germline ends. The CDR3 length is 14 residues. CDR1 is SNHLY, CDR2 FYNNEI, per germline. CDR3 sequence: CAGGGDTSNTEAFF. CDR3 coding DNA: TGTGCCGGAGGGGGAGACACATCGAACACTGAAGCTTTCTTT.

This clonotype was seen a few times. The chain links TRBV5-6 to TRBJ2-7; 10 positions agree with TRBD1. Germline V gene lookup returns CDR1 SGHDT and CDR2 YYEEEE. The CDR3 length is 15 residues. The trim removed 0 bases at V and 1 base at J, leaving 1 base unmatched. CDR3 region: CASSLGTGGSYEQYF. The CDR3 DNA sequence: TGTGCCAGCAGCTTGGGGACAGGGGGGTCCTACGAGCAGTACTTC. The full variable domain, with the rest looked up from reference TRBV5-6 and TRBJ2-7, is DAGVTQSPTHLIKTRGQQVTLRCSPKSGHDTVSWYQQALGQGPQFIFQYYEEEERQRGNFPDRFSGHQFPNYSSELNVNALLLGDSALYLCASSLGTGGSYEQYFGPGTRLTVT.

The chain joins TRBV6-5 to TRBJ2-2; a possible D gene is TRBD2 (6 bases). Germline assignment: CDR1 MNHEY and CDR2 SVGAGI. V was trimmed by 2 bases and J by 6 bases, leaving 16 bases between them. The CDR3 runs to 16 residues. The CDR3 sequence: CASSYKGGWRSGELFF. CDR3 in DNA: TGTGCCAGCAGTTACAAAGGAGGGTGGAGGTCCGGGGAGCTGTTTTTT.

This sequence joins TRBV4-3 and TRBJ2-3; D is undetermined. CDR1 is LGHNA, CDR2 YSLEER, per germline. V was pared by 0 bases and J by 5 bases, with 12 bases between. This CDR3 has 15 residues. CDR3: CASSQEKNHGDTQYF. CDR3 sequence (DNA): TGCGCCAGCAGCCAAGAAAAAAACCATGGAGATACGCAGTATTTT.

The rearrangement uses TRBV4-1 and TRBJ2-3; TRBD1 matches at 8 bases. Looked up from germline, CDR1 is MGHRA and CDR2 is YSYEKL. V trimming: 1 base; J trimming: 2 bases; junction bases outside the gene matches: 5. This CDR3 is built from 16 residues. In DNA, the CDR3 is TGCGCCAGCAGCCAAGGAGACAGGGGAATCACAGATACGCAGTATTTT. Its protein product is CASSQGDRGITDTQYF.

The rearrangement joins TRBV5-4 to TRBJ1-1; unclear D gene. Trimming removed 4 bases at V and 6 bases at J, with 10 bases between. There are 12 residues in the CDR3. Germline assignment: CDR1 SGHNT and CDR2 YYREEE (reference sequence). CDR3 in DNA: TGTGCCAGCAGCCCGACCGCGGCTGAAGCTTTCTTT. Translating it yields CASSPTAAEAFF.

This chain connects TRBV12-5 to TRBJ2-7; TRBD2 agrees at 10 bases. This CDR3 contains 14 residues. V lost 6 bases to trimming and J lost 4 bases; unmatched junction nucleotides: 6. Germline V gives CDR1 LGHNT, CDR2 FRNRAP. CDR3 coding DNA: TGTGCTAGTGGCCTAGCGGGAGTGGGTTACGAGCAGTACTTC. It yields the protein CASGLAGVGYEQYF.

CDR3 nucleotides: TGTGCCAGCAGCGGCACAGGGGGCTTAAATGAAAAACTGTTTTTT. This sequence encodes CASSGTGGLNEKLFF. The chain has TRBV7-9 and TRBJ1-4; 9 bases align to TRBD1. Trimming cost V 5 bases and J 5 bases; bases outside gene matches: 6. From germline, CDR1 is SEHNR and CDR2 FQNEAQ (reference sequence). The CDR3 sequence is 15 residues long.